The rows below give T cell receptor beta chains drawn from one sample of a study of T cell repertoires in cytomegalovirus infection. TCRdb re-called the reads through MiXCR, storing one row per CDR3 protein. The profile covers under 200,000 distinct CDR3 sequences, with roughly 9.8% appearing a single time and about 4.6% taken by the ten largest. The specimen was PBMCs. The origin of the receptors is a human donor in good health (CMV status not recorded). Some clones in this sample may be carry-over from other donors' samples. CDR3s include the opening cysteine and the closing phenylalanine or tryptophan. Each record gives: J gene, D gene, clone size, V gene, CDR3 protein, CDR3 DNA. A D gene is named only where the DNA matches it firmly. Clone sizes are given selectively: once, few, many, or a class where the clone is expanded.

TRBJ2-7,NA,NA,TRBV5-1,CASSLSAGEYEQYF,TGCGCCAGCAGCTTGTCGGCAGGGGAGTACGAGCAGTACTTC
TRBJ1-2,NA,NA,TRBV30,CAWSYQGGGYTF,TGTGCCTGGAGTTACCAAGGGGGTGGCTACACCTTC
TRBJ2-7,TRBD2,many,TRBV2,CAISNYTSGTSEQYF,TGTGCCATCTCAAATTATACTAGCGGGACGTCCGAGCAGTACTTC
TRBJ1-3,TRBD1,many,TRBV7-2,CASSPDRVNTIYF,TGTGCCAGCAGCCCTGACAGGGTTAACACCATATATTTT
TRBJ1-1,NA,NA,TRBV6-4,CASRMRKNTEAFF,TGTGCCAGCAGAATGAGGAAGAACACTGAAGCTTTCTTT
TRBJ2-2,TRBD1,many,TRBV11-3,CASSVGQGLTGELFF,TGTGCCAGCAGCGTGGGACAGGGGCTCACCGGGGAGCTGTTTTTT
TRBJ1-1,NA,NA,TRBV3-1,CASSQVPGNTEAFF,TGTGCCAGCAGCCAAGTTCCGGGAAACACTGAAGCTTTCTTT
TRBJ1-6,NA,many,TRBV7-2,CASRQEWNSPLHF,TGTGCCAGCAGACAGGAGTGGAATTCACCCCTCCACTTT
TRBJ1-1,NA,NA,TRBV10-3,CAISEVPNTEAFF,TGTGCCATCAGTGAGGTTCCTAACACTGAAGCTTTCTTT
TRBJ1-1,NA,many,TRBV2,CASTWGQSNTEAFF,TGTGCCAGCACCTGGGGACAAAGTAACACTGAAGCTTTCTTT
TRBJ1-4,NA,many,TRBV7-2,CASSPGPMGEKLFF,TGTGCCAGCAGCCCCGGGCCCATGGGAGAAAAACTGTTTTTT
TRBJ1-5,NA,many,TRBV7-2,CASTPGGFSNQPQHF,TGTGCCAGCACCCCCGGCGGATTTAGCAATCAGCCCCAGCATTTT
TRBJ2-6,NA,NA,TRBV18,CASSPALGSPAGANVLTF,TGTGCCAGCTCACCTGCTTTAGGGTCCCCGGCTGGGGCCAACGTCCTGACTTTC
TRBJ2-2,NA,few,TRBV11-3,CASSSGPTGELFF,TGTGCCAGCAGCTCAGGGCCGACCGGGGAGCTGTTTTTT
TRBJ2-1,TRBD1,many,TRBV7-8,CASSMDRVSGEQFF,TGTGCCAGCAGCATGGACAGGGTATCCGGTGAGCAGTTCTTC
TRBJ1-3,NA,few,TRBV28,CASSLSRASGNTIYF,TGTGCCAGCAGTTTGAGCAGAGCCTCTGGAAACACCATATATTTT
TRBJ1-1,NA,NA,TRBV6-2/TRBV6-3,CASSWMANTEAFF,TGTGCCAGCAGTTGGATGGCGAACACTGAAGCTTTCTTT
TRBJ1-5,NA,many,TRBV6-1,CASSRDVRQSAQHF,TGTGCCAGCAGTAGGGACGTGCGACAGAGTGCCCAGCATTTT
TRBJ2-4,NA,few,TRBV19,CASSTLQYRAKNIQYF,TGTGCCAGTAGTACCCTCCAATATCGAGCCAAAAACATTCAGTACTTC
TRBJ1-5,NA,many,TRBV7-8,CASSPGQNSNQPQHF,TGTGCCAGCAGCCCTGGACAGAATAGCAATCAGCCCCAGCATTTT